Below are 5 T cell receptor beta chains sequenced from a single sample in a study of control samples from healthy donors and cancer patients. The repertoire was sequenced with immunoSEQ multiplex PCR; TCRdb's copy has only in-frame clones and lacks some. The table records tens of thousands of clones, about 88% of them present only once. Sequenced: PBMCs. These receptors were obtained from a man aged 70 or older with lung cancer.

The genes are TRBV4-3 and TRBJ2-7, with 8 bases that match TRBD2. Trimming took 4 bases from V and 2 from J; bases not matched to a gene: 7. The CDR3 spans 15 residues. CDR1 and CDR2 from the germline V gene are LGHNA and YSLEER. The chain's CDR3 is CASSRGVAGTYEQYF. CDR3 in DNA: TGCGCCAGCAGCCGCGGGGTAGCGGGGACCTACGAGCAGTACTTC.

The chain carries TRBV7-2 and TRBJ1-5; no clear D gene. The CDR3 is 13 residues long. Per germline, CDR1 SGHTA and CDR2 FQGNSA. The V and J ends lost 3 bases and 6 bases respectively, with 9 bases between them. This chain's CDR3 is CASSLNRFQPQHF. The CDR3 nucleotides are TGTGCCAGCAGCTTGAATAGGTTTCAGCCCCAGCATTTT. The entire variable domain, with the rest obtained from reference TRBV7-2 and TRBJ1-5, is as follows: GAGVSQSPSNKVTEKGKDVELRCDPISGHTALYWYRQSLGQGLEFLIYFQGNSAPDKSGLPSDRFSAERTGGSVSTLTIQRTQQEDSAVYLCASSLNRFQPQHFGDGTRLSIL.

The chain carries TRBV9 and TRBJ2-7; possible D gene TRBD1, 5 bases. From germline, CDR1 is SGDLS and CDR2 YYNGEE. The V gene lost 5 bases and the J gene lost 1 base, with 7 bases spanning the gap. There are 12 residues in the CDR3. CDR3 sequence reads: CASSQGSYEQYF. The CDR3 DNA is TGTGCCAGCAGTCAGGGATCCTACGAGCAGTACTTC.

This sequence joins TRBV12-5 and TRBJ1-1; 7 nucleotides line up with TRBD1. The CDR3 is made up of 14 amino acids. Trimming took 7 bases from V and 4 from J; bases not matched to a gene: 9. In germline, CDR1 is LGHNT, CDR2 FRNRAP. CDR3 sequence (DNA): TGTGCTAGTGAATCCGAGGGGGCCGGCACTGAAGCTTTCTTT. Translating it yields CASESEGAGTEAFF.

This clone has just one count. The gene calls are TRBV7-2 and TRBJ2-1, with D possibly TRBD1 on 6 matching bases. V dropped 5 bases and J dropped 6 bases, with 14 bases sitting between them. The CDR3 totals 14 residues. Germline values: CDR1 SGHTA, CDR2 FQGNSA. DNA of the CDR3: TGTGCCAGCAGCATAGGGGGTGGGGGCAATGAGCAGTTCTTC. This gives the protein CASSIGGGGNEQFF.